The clone carrying this TCR beta chain has at least ten counts. In building TCR beta libraries, iRepertoire HTBI primers were used together with Arm-PCR of CDR3 regions. In the authors' workflow: Analysis of the samples identified 50 to 70 TRBV and 13 to 15 TRBJ segments. TCRdb recomputed calls from the multiplex PCR reads with MiXCR, one row per CDR3 protein. TCRdb, not the original authors, processed these V and J calls. The table lists 400,000 to 500,000 distinct CDR3 sequences, 20% to 25% of them singletons. Regarding time point: persistent/refractory GD, antithyroid drugs over 5 years with positive TRAb. From PBMCs, RNA was extracted and then used to make the TCR library. Patients hailed from an endocrinology department in Xi'an, China. These data originate in a study of regulatory T cells in long-lasting Graves disease. This specimen consisted of peripheral blood mononuclear cells (PBMCs), obtained when the disease was refractory, from a patient treated with antithyroid drugs. This receptor was taken from a female donor with Graves disease.

Here the CDR3 DNA reads TGTGCCAGCAGTTGGGGGCGCACCGGGGAGCTGTTTTTT. Translated, it gives CASSWGRTGELFF. The chain links TRBV12-3 or TRBV12-4 to TRBJ2-2; tentatively, D is TRBD1 (6 bases). The CDR3 runs 13 residues. With 4 bases removed from V and 4 bases from J, the gap between germline ends came to 7 bases.